The present T cell receptor (beta chain) was sequenced within a study of read filtering for tumor transcriptome and immune sequencing. Study overall: DNase treatment preceded whole-transcriptome library preparation. Study-level findings and limits: Sorted CD138-negative bone marrow cells were not purified T cells. Dropping single-read clonotypes raised IR-seq and RNA-seq shared-clonotype correlation.

Ten or more counts support this clonotype. Its target is unknown. The library was built from about 400 ng RNA with molecular barcoded adaptors for alpha/delta and beta/gamma chains. MiXCR was run by TCRdb on the reads, yielding one entry per CDR3 protein. Among 50,000 to 65,000 distinct CDR3 sequences, around 12% were seen once, and the ten largest hold 15% to 20%. V dropped 6 bases and J dropped 2; count of bases not matched to a gene: 6. Germline V lookup: CDR1 LGHDT, CDR2 YNNKEL (reference sequence). CDR3 size: 14 residues. Sequences were obtained from a population of CD138-negative cells sorted from bone marrow. The chain couples TRBV3-1 to TRBJ2-5; 7 positions agree with TRBD2. The clonotype was recovered from a donor over 35 with multiple myeloma. CDR3 amino acids: CASRPSGGQETQYF. CDR3 DNA sequence: TGTGCCAGCAGGCCTTCCGGGGGGCAAGAGACCCAGTACTTC.